These 22 T cell receptor beta chains share one sample of origin, sequenced in a study of blood T cell repertoires in COVID-19. The table came from immunoSEQ multiplex PCR; TCRdb's copy has only in-frame clones and leaves some out. The sample includes tens of thousands of clones, just under 90% of them seen just once. Sequenced material: peripheral blood. The origin of the receptors is a man between 60 and 75 years old with acute or convalescent COVID-19.

The chain employs TRBV7-8 and TRBJ1-1; possible D gene TRBD1, 5 bases. Trimming removed 7 bases at V and 1 base at J, with 25 bases between. The CDR3 consists of 18 residues. Per germline, CDR1 SGHVS and CDR2 FQNEAQ. CDR3 loop: CASIPTGGIGLTNTEAFF. The CDR3 region has the DNA TGTGCCAGCATCCCCACGGGGGGGATCGGGTTGACGAACACTGAAGCTTTCTTT.

The chain uses TRBV7-9 and TRBJ1-5; no reliable D call. Germline-derived CDR1 and CDR2 are SEHNR and FQNEAQ (reference sequence). The ends were cut back, 2 bases at V and 7 bases at J, with 9 bases in the middle. This CDR3 has 13 amino acids. The chain's CDR3 is CASSLTGIQPQHF. Written as DNA, the CDR3 is TGTGCCAGCAGCTTAACGGGGATCCAGCCCCAGCATTTT.

This clone was seen a handful of times. V and J are TRBV7-3 and TRBJ1-1; D not resolved. Germline CDR1 SGHTA, CDR2 FQGTGA. The CDR3 spans 13 residues. With 2 bases removed from V and 1 base from J, the gap between germline ends came to 5 bases. For the CDR3, the DNA is TGTGCCAGCAGCTTACAACAGAACACTGAAGCTTTCTTT. Amino acids: CASSLQQNTEAFF.

The rearrangement joins TRBV4-1 to TRBJ2-7, with TRBD2 matching over 7 bases. The germline V gene encodes CDR1 MGHRA and CDR2 YSYEKL. With V trimmed by 1 base and J by 3 bases, 6 bases remained unmatched. The CDR3 totals 15 residues. The CDR3 nucleotides read TGCGCCAGCAGCCAAGGGGCGGCGGGAGACTACGAGCAGTACTTC. It translates to CASSQGAAGDYEQYF.

The chain links TRBV7-2 to TRBJ1-1; a weak D match, TRBD1 (5 bases). The CDR3 extends over 14 amino acids. V shed 10 bases and J shed 3 bases, with 18 bases lying between them. Germline CDR1 and CDR2: SGHTA and FQGNSA. The CDR3 is CAIQVKGVYTEAFF. CDR3 in DNA: TGTGCCATTCAAGTAAAAGGGGTTTACACTGAAGCTTTCTTT.

The chain employs TRBV30 and TRBJ2-3; 7 bases are shared with TRBD2. J was trimmed by 4 bases and V by 6 bases; bases with no gene match: 10. The CDR3 is 14 amino acids. CDR1 GTSNPN and CDR2 SVGIG come from the germline V gene (reference sequence). CDR3 region: CACRGGGRPDTQYF. CDR3 DNA: TGTGCCTGCCGAGGTGGCGGGAGACCAGATACGCAGTATTTT.

The chain combines TRBV7-2 with TRBJ1-2, with 9 bases that match TRBD1. J gave up 6 bases and V 5 bases, and 7 bases lay outside the gene matches. The CDR3 spans 14 residues. The germline CDR1 and CDR2 sequences are SGHTA and FQGNSA. The CDR3 DNA reads TGTGCCAGCAGCCCACAGGGGGCAGGCAATGGCTACACCTTC. Its protein is CASSPQGAGNGYTF.

The genes are TRBV7-2 and TRBJ2-7; D is unclear. Germline CDR1 is SGHTA and CDR2 is FQGNSA. Trimming left V 1 base short and J 4 bases short, with 11 bases between. This CDR3 comprises 14 residues. As DNA, the CDR3 is TGTGCCAGCAGCTTAGGGCCCGGCGGATACGAGCAGTACTTC. Translated, it gives CASSLGPGGYEQYF.

The rearrangement links TRBV5-6 to TRBJ2-3; perhaps TRBD2 as D (6 bases). Germline V CDR1 and CDR2: SGHDT, YYEEEE. The CDR3 is made up of 13 amino acids. The V end was cut by 0 bases, the J end by 5 bases, with 7 bases between. The chain's CDR3 is CASSLGRGDTQYF. For the CDR3, the DNA is TGTGCCAGCAGCTTGGGGCGGGGAGATACGCAGTATTTT.

The rearrangement uses TRBV28 and TRBJ1-2, with D unresolved. The ends were cut back, 8 bases at V and 5 bases at J, with 12 bases in the middle. This CDR3 has 12 amino acids. CDR1 MDHEN and CDR2 SYDVKM come from the germline V gene. The chain's CDR3 is CASFYGVYGYTF. The CDR3 nucleotides are TGTGCCAGCTTTTACGGGGTATATGGCTACACCTTC.

This chain's CDR3 is CASSLAGQIYGYTF. The CDR3 DNA sequence: TGTGCCAGCAGCTTAGCAGGACAGATCTATGGCTACACCTTC. This chain uses TRBV5-8 with TRBJ1-2, with a possible D match to TRBD1 (6 bases). The CDR3 totals 14 residues. Per germline, CDR1 SGHTS and CDR2 YDEGEE. V dropped 2 bases and J dropped 4 bases, with 12 bases sitting between them.

The gene calls are TRBV19 and TRBJ1-4; D gene uncertain. The CDR3 totals 14 residues. The germline V and J ends were trimmed by 10 bases and 0 bases, with 12 bases remaining between them. In germline, CDR1 is LNHDA, CDR2 SQIVND (reference sequence). The CDR3 reads CATTQQATNEKLFF. CDR3 nucleotides: TGTGCCACAACCCAGCAGGCAACTAATGAAAAACTGTTTTTT.

The chain links TRBV7-2 to TRBJ2-1; 8 nucleotides agree with TRBD1. The CDR3 runs to 15 residues. Germline CDR1 reads SGHTA; CDR2 reads FQGNSA. With V trimmed by 3 bases and J by 0 bases, 1 base remained unmatched. The CDR3 sequence: CASSFGQGSYNEQFF. The CDR3 bases are TGTGCCAGCAGCTTCGGACAGGGCTCCTACAATGAGCAGTTCTTC.

This clone was recorded only once. This chain links TRBV19 with TRBJ1-5, with D tentatively TRBD1 (6 bases). Between the trimmed V and J ends, which lost 5 bases and 4 bases, there was a span of 9 bases. The CDR3 spans 13 residues. CDR1 and CDR2 (germline): LNHDA, SQIVND (reference sequence). CDR3 nucleotide sequence: TGTGCCAGTAGTGGAGACAGGAATCAGCCCCAGCATTTT. Protein product: CASSGDRNQPQHF. Full variable domain (remainder filled in from reference TRBV19 and TRBJ1-5): DGGITQSPKYLFRKEGQNVTLSCEQNLNHDAMYWYRQDPGQGLRLIYYSQIVNDFQKGDIAEGYSVSREKKESFPLTVTSAQKNPTAFYLCASSGDRNQPQHFGDGTRLSIL.

The chain is built from TRBV7-6 and TRBJ2-5; 12 bases are shared with TRBD2. Trimming removed 5 bases from V and 1 base from J; junction bases left unmatched: 5. The CDR3 is made up of 16 amino acids. The germline gives CDR1 SGHVS, CDR2 FNYEAQ. DNA of the CDR3: TGTGCCAGCAGCCAGAGACTAGCGGGAGCCCAAGAGACCCAGTACTTC. Amino acids: CASSQRLAGAQETQYF.

The CDR3 here is CASSYSGGAEAFF. The CDR3 bases are TGTGCCAGCAGTTACTCCGGGGGAGCTGAAGCTTTCTTT. The chain uses TRBV6-5 and TRBJ1-1; maybe TRBD1 (5 bases). CDR3 length equals 13 residues. V lost 0 bases, J lost 6 bases, and 8 bases lay in between. Germline V lookup: CDR1 MNHEY, CDR2 SVGAGI.

The chain employs TRBV7-2 and TRBJ1-5; D unclear. The CDR3 length is 15 residues. Trimming stripped 4 bases from V and 1 base from J, with 11 bases between. Per germline, CDR1 SGHTA and CDR2 FQGNSA. The CDR3 region is CASSYLGVSNQPQHF. Here the CDR3 DNA reads TGTGCCAGCAGCTACCTGGGAGTAAGCAATCAGCCCCAGCATTTT.

This clone was seen a single time. The V gene is TRBV7-3, the J gene TRBJ1-6; the D is unclear. The germline V and J ends were trimmed by 1 base and 9 bases, with 13 bases remaining between them. The CDR3 contains 15 residues. In germline, CDR1 is SGHTA, CDR2 FQGTGA. CDR3 DNA sequence: TGTGCCAGCAGCTTAAGATTTGGTGAGGGTTCACCCCTCCACTTT. Amino acid sequence: CASSLRFGEGSPLHF.

The rearrangement joins TRBV28 to TRBJ2-7, with TRBD1 matching over 7 bases. The CDR3 length is 16 residues. Looked up from germline, CDR1 is MDHEN and CDR2 is SYDVKM. The junction had 10 bases not matched to a gene; V was cut back by 5 bases and J by 0 bases. The chain's CDR3 is CASSGLEGGYSYEQYF. The CDR3 bases are TGTGCCAGCAGTGGTCTTGAAGGGGGCTACTCCTACGAGCAGTACTTC.

CDR3 in DNA: TGTGCCAGCCGAGAGGCGACAGGGTACGGGGCCAACGTCCTGACTTTC. It encodes CASREATGYGANVLTF. V usage is TRBV28 and J usage is TRBJ2-6, with 7 bases aligning to TRBD1. The J segment lost 4 bases and the V segment lost 8 bases, leaving 11 bases of the junction unmatched. Germline V gene sequence: CDR1 MDHEN, CDR2 SYDVKM. The CDR3 runs to 16 residues. Filled out from reference TRBV28 and TRBJ2-6, the complete variable domain reads DVKVTQSSRYLVKRTGEKVFLECVQDMDHENMFWYRQDPGLGLRLIYFSYDVKMKEKGDIPEGYSVSREKKERFSLILESASTNQTSMYLCASREATGYGANVLTFGAGSRLTVL.

This clone was seen more than once but under ten times. The chain is built from TRBV11-2 and TRBJ2-7; 12 bases map to TRBD2. V was pared by 5 bases and J by 6 bases, with 2 bases of the junction left unmatched. Germline CDR1 is SGHAT and CDR2 is FQNNGV. The CDR3 spans 13 residues. The CDR3 bases are TGTGCCAGCAGCGGGGGACTAGCGGGCGAGCAGTACTTC. This encodes CASSGGLAGEQYF.

The chain recombines TRBV5-5 with TRBJ2-7, with 7 bases matching TRBD2. Germline trimming cut 0 bases from V and 2 bases from J; bases unmatched to any gene: 5. Germline CDR1 reads SGHKS; CDR2 reads YYEKEE (reference sequence). The CDR3 spans 15 residues. The CDR3 here is CASSLARTSTYEQYF. The CDR3 DNA sequence: TGTGCCAGCAGCTTGGCCCGGACTAGTACCTACGAGCAGTACTTC.